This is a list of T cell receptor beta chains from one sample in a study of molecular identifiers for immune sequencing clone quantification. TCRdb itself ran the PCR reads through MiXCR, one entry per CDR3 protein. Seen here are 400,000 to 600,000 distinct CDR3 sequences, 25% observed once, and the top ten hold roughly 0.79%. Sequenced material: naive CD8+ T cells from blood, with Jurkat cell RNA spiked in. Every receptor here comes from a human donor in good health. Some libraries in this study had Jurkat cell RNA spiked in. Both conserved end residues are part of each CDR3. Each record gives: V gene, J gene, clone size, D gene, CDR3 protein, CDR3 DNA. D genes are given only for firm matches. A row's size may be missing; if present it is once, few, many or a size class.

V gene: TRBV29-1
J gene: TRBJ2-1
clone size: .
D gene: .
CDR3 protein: CSVEDEGSSYNEQFF
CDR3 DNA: TGCAGCGTTGAAGATGAGGGCAGCTCCTACAATGAGCAGTTCTTC

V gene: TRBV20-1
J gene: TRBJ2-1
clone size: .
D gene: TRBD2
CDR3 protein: CSAIREGLYEQFF
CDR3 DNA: TGCAGTGCTATCCGGGAGGGCCTCTATGAGCAGTTCTTC

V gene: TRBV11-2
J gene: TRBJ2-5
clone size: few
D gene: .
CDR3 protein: CASSLPLRGAQETQYF
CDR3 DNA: TGTGCCAGCAGCCTACCTTTGAGGGGGGCCCAAGAGACCCAGTACTTC

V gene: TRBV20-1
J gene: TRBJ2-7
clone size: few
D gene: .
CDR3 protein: CSARGPGSEEQYF
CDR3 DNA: TGCAGTGCTAGAGGGCCGGGCTCGGAGGAGCAGTACTTC

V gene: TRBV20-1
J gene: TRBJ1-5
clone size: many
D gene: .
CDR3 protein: CSARALRRDVGGRQPQHF
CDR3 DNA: TGCAGTGCTAGAGCCCTAAGGCGGGACGTGGGGGGCCGGCAGCCCCAGCATTTT

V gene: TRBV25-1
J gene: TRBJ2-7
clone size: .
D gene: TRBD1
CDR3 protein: CASSVGTAYERYF
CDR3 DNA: TGTGCCAGCAGTGTAGGGACAGCGTACGAGCGGTACTTC

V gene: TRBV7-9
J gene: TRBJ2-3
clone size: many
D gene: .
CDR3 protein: CASSLAVAALTDTQYF
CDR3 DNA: TGTGCCAGCAGCTTAGCTGTGGCGGCCCTCACAGATACGCAGTATTTT

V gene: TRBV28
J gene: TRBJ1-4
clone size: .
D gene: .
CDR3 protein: CTSSLLNTGEEKLFF
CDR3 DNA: TGTACCAGCAGTTTACTTAATACAGGAGAGGAAAAACTGTTTTTT

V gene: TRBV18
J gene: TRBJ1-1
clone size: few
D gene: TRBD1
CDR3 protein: CASSPGDRGGTEAFF
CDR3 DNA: TGTGCCAGCTCACCCGGGGACAGGGGCGGGACTGAAGCTTTCTTT

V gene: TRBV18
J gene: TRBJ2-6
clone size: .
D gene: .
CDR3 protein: CASSDTILDGSSGANVLTF
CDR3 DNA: TGTGCCAGCTCAGACACTATTTTGGACGGAAGTTCTGGGGCCAACGTCCTGACTTTC

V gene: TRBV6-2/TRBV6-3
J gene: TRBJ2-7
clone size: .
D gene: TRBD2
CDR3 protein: CASSKTSGGPSYEQYF
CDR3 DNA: TGTGCCAGCAGTAAGACTAGCGGGGGCCCAAGCTACGAGCAGTACTTC

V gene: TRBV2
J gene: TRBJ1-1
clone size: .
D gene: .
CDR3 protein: CASKPILLNTEAFF
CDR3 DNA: TGTGCCAGCAAGCCTATCCTTCTGAACACTGAAGCTTTCTTT

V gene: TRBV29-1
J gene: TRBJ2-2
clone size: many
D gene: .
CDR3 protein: CSVEYGNTGELFF
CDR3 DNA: TGCAGCGTTGAGTACGGAAACACCGGGGAGCTGTTTTTT

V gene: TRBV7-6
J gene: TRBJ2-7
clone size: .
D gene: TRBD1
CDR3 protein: CASSFSGTASYEQYF
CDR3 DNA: TGTGCCAGCAGCTTCTCCGGGACAGCCTCCTACGAGCAGTACTTC

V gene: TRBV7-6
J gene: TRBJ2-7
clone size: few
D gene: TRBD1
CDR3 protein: CASSPGTGLRGYEQYF
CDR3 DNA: TGTGCCAGCAGCCCCGGGACAGGGCTAAGGGGCTACGAGCAGTACTTC

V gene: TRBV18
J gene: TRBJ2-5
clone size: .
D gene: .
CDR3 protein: CASSPRMEETQYF
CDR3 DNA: TGTGCCAGCTCCCCCCGGATGGAAGAGACCCAGTACTTC

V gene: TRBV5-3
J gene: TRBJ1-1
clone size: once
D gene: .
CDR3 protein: CASPRFLNTEAFF
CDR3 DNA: TGTGCCAGCCCCCGCTTTCTGAACACTGAAGCTTTCTTT

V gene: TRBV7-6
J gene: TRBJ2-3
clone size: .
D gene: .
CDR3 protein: CASSLPFGLSETDTQYF
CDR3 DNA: TGTGCCAGCAGCCTCCCTTTCGGGCTATCTGAGACAGATACGCAGTATTTT

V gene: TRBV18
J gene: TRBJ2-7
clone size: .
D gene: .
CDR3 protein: CASSNPIQGDKQYF
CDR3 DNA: TGTGCCAGCTCTAACCCTATACAGGGTGACAAGCAGTACTTC

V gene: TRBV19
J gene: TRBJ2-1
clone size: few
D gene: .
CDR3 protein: CASTPGPSPLNEQFF
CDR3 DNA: TGTGCCAGTACTCCGGGCCCTAGCCCTCTCAATGAGCAGTTCTTC

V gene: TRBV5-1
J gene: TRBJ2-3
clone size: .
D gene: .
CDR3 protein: CARSSLPTDTQYF
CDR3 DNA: TGCGCCCGCAGCTCCCTCCCCACAGATACGCAGTATTTT

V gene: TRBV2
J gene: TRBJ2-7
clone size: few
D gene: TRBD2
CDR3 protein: CASSVSGGKYEQYF
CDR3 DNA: TGTGCCAGCAGTGTTAGCGGGGGGAAGTACGAGCAGTACTTC

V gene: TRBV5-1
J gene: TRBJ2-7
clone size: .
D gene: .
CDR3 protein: CASSFGPKYEQYF
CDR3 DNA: TGCGCCAGCAGCTTCGGACCGAAGTACGAGCAGTACTTC

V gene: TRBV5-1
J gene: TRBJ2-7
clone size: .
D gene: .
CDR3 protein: CASSLAAGDYEQYF
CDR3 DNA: TGCGCCAGCAGCTTGGCTGCAGGGGATTACGAGCAGTACTTC